The clone carrying this T cell receptor beta chain has a handful of counts. Its antigen is currently unknown. This specimen belongs to a study of T cells after yellow fever vaccination. For the study at large: With SMART-Seq v4 Ultra Low Input, the fractions containing low cell numbers were prepared.

Regarding the study as a whole: Although most clonotypes did not, a small share appeared in both CD4 and CD8 compartments.

TCRdb re-analysed the 5' RACE reads in MiXCR, keeping a single row per CDR3 protein. This table holds 450,000 to 600,000 distinct CDR3 sequences, roughly 13% found once. V shed 2 bases and J 4 bases; nucleotides not matched to a gene: 11. Looked up from germline, CDR1 is MDHEN and CDR2 is SYDVKM. This CDR3 is built from 17 residues. The rearrangement uses TRBV28 and TRBJ2-7; 10 bases fit TRBD1. This sequence originates from a man aged 30-40 years who received the YFV17D yellow fever vaccine. The material sequenced was PBMCs, taken on the day of the yellow fever booster vaccination. The CDR3 DNA reads TGTGCCAGCAGTTTACTCACACGGACAGGGGGTCCATACGAGCAGTACTTC. Residues: CASSLLTRTGGPYEQYF.